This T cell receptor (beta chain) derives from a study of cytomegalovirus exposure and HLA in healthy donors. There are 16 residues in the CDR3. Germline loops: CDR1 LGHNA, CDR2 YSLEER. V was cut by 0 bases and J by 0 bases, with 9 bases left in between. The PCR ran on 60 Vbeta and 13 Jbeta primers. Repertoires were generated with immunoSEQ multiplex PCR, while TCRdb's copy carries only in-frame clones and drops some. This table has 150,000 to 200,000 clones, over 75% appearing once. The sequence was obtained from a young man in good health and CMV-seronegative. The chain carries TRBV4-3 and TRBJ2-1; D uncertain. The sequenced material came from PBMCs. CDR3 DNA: TGCGCCAGCAGCCAAGACGCCCGGAGCTCCTACAATGAGCAGTTCTTC. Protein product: CASSQDARSSYNEQFF.